The clone carrying this T cell receptor beta chain was found a few times. Its specificity is unknown. Germline CDR1 reads LNHNV; CDR2 reads YYDKDF (reference sequence). The length of the CDR3 is 15 residues. Unmatched junction bases numbered 8, after V lost 3 bases and J lost 5 bases. Extraction of PBMCs used more than 8.5 ml of fresh peripheral blood. This record belongs to a study of T cells in Graves' hyperthyroidism and ophthalmopathy. Study-wide context: Peripheral blood was collected at initial diagnosis, before any treatment.

TCR beta CDR3 region amplification was performed from RNA transcripts. The primer set for the first-round RT-PCR of the TCR CDR3 was HTBI. TCRdb redid the calling of the multiplex PCR reads with MiXCR, one entry per CDR3 protein. The sample records more than 300,000 distinct CDR3 sequences, 15% to 20% being singletons. Study-wide points: Ophthalmopathy cases were set apart from stable hyperthyroidism by a 13 V-J model. Appearing also in blood were most of the thyroid clonotypes expanded above 0.001.

The chain is built from TRBV15 and TRBJ1-1, with 8 positions matching TRBD1. Source material: blood. This TCR was sampled from a man in his late teens or twenties with Graves' ophthalmopathy. As DNA, the CDR3 is TGTGCCACCAGCAGTCCCGGGACAGGAGTAACTGAAGCTTTCTTT. This encodes CATSSPGTGVTEAFF.